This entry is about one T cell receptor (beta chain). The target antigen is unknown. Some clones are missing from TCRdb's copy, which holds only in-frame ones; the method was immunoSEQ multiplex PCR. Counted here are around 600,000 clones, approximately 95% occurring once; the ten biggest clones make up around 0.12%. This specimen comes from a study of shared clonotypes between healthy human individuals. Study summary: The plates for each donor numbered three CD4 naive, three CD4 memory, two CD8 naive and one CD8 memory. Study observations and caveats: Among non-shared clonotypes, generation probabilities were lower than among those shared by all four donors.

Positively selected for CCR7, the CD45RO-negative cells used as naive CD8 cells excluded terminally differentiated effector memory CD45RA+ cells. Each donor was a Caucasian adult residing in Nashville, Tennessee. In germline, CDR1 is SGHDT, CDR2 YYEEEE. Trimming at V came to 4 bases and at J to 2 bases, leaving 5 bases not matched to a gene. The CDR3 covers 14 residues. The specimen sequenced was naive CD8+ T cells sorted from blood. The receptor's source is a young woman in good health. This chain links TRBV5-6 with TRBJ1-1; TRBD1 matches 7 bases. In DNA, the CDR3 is TGTGCCAGCAGCATTACAGGGGTAAACACTGAAGCTTTCTTT. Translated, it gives CASSITGVNTEAFF.